The text below deals with one T cell receptor beta chain. Its specificity is not known. At one boundary the junction diverges from the germline segment, which might be a read error. Each TCR beta cDNA library carried unique molecular identifiers. TCRdb redid the calling of the PCR reads with MiXCR, one entry per CDR3 protein. The sample lists hundreds of thousands of distinct CDR3 sequences, about a third occurring once. Germline-derived CDR1 and CDR2 are SSHAT and FNYEAQ (reference sequence). This CDR3 spans 17 amino acids. The source of the sample is a study of post-analysis software for immune sequencing data. The wider study: Relapsing-remitting, secondary progressive and progressive-relapsing forms made up the multiple sclerosis disease courses.

General study findings and limits: Patients used roughly five TRBV segments, including TRBV5-6, TRBV5-1 and TRBV20-1, more often than controls. Controls' normalized Chao1 diversity significantly exceeded that of multiple sclerosis patients.

The chain is built from TRBV7-7 and TRBJ1-4, with 7 bases that match TRBD1. Sequenced input: blood. This receptor was identified in a girl aged 10-17 years with multiple sclerosis. The CDR3 bases are TGTGCTAGCAGCCGTGGGACAGAAGTTGCAACTAATGAAAAACTGTTTTTT. As protein: CASSRGTEVATNEKLFF.